This T cell receptor beta chain originates from a study of breast tumors, draining lymph nodes, adjacent tissues. Broader study findings: Tumors had less TCR diversity than lymph nodes, more than nontumor tissue. Compared with basal-like, luminal-like tumors shared significantly more repertoire with nontumor tissue.

Samples came from axillary lymph nodes draining the breast cancer. TCRdb fed the multiplex PCR reads into MiXCR, producing one record per CDR3 protein. The table lists roughly 220,000 distinct CDR3 sequences, 30% to 35% of them singletons, with roughly 3.5% in the top ten. As regards this clonotype: The antigen is not known.

The CDR3 totals 13 residues. CDR1 DFQATT and CDR2 SNEGSKA come from the germline V gene (reference sequence). Trimming cost V 7 bases and J 2 bases, with 13 bases left between them. The sequence derives from a female donor with breast cancer. Some clones in this sample may be carry-over from other donors' samples. This chain joins TRBV20-1 and TRBJ2-3; D possibly corresponds to TRBD1 (5 bases). Sequencing was carried out using axillary lymph node tissue. This CDR3 is CSVPRVSTDTQYF. In DNA form, the CDR3 reads TGCAGTGTACCCAGGGTGTCCACAGATACGCAGTATTTT.